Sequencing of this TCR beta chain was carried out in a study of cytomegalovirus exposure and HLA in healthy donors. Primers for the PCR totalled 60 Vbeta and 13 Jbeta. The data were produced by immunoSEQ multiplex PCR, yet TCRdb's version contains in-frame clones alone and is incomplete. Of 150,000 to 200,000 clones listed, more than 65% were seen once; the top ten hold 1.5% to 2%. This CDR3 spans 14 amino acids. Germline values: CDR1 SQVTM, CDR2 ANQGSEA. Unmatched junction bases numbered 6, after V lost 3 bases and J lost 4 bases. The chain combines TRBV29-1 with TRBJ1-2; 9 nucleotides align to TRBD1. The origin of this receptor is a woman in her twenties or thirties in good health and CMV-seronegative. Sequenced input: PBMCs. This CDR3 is CSVERAGQGYGYTF. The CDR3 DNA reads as TGCAGCGTTGAGAGGGCGGGACAGGGCTATGGCTACACCTTC.